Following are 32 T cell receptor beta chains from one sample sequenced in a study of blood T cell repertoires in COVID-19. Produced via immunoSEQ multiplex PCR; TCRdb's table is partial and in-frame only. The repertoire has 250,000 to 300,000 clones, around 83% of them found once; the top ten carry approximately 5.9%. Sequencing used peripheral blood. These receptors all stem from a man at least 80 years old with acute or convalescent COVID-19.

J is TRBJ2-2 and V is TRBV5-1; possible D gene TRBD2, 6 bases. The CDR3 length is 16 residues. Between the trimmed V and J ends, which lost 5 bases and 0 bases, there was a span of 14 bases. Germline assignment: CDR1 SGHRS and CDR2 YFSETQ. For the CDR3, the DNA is TGCGCCAGCAGTCCGTGGGGGGACTCGAACACCGGGGAGCTGTTTTTT. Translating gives CASSPWGDSNTGELFF.

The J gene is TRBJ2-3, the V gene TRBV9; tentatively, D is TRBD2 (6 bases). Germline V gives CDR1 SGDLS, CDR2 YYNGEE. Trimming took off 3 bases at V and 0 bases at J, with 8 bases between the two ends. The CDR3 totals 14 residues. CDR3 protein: CASSEAGSTDTQYF. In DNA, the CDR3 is TGTGCCAGCAGCGAGGCGGGGAGCACAGATACGCAGTATTTT. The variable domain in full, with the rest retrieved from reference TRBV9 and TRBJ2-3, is DSGVTQTPKHLITATGQRVTLRCSPRSGDLSVYWYQQSLDQGLQFLIQYYNGEERAKGNILERFSAQQFPDLHSELNLSSLELGDSALYFCASSEAGSTDTQYFGPGTRLTVL.

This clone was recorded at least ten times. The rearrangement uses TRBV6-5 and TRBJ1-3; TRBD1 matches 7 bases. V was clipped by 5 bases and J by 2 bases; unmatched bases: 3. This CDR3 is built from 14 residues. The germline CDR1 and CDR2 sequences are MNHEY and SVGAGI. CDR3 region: CASSLGTAGNTIYF. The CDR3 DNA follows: TGTGCCAGCAGTCTCGGGACAGCTGGAAACACCATATATTTT.

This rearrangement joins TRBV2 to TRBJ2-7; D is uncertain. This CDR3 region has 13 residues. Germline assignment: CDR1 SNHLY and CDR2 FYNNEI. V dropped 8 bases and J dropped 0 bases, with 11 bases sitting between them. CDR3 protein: CASQFQASYEQYF. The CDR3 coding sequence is TGTGCCAGCCAGTTCCAGGCCTCCTACGAGCAGTACTTC.

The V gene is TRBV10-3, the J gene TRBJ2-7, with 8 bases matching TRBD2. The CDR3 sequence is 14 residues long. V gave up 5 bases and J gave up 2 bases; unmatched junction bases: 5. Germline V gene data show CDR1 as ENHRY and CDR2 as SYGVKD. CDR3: CAISLAGATYEQYF. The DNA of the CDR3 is TGTGCCATCAGTCTAGCGGGTGCAACCTACGAGCAGTACTTC.

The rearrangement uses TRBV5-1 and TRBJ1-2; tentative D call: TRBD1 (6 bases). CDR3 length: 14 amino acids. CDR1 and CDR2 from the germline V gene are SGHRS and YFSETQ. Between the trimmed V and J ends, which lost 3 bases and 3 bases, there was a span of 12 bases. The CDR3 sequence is CASSWGAGDYGYTF. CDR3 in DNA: TGCGCCAGCAGCTGGGGGGCGGGGGACTATGGCTACACCTTC.

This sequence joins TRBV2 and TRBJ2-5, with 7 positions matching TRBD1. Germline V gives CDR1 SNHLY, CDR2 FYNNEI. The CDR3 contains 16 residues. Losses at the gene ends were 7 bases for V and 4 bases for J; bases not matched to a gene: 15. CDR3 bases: TGTGCCAGCATTCCGGGTGACAGGGTGACGGCAGAGACCCAGTACTTC. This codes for CASIPGDRVTAETQYF.

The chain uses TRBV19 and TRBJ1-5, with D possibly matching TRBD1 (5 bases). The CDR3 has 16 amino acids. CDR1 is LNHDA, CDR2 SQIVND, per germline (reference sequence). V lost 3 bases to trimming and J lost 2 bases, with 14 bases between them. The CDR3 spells CASSIRAGTGNQPQHF. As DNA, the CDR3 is TGTGCCAGTAGTATTAGGGCGGGGACGGGCAATCAGCCCCAGCATTTT.

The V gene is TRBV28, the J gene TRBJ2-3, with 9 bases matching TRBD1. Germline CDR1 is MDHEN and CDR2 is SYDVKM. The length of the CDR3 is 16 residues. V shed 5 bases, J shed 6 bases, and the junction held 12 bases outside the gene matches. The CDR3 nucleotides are TGTGCCAGCAGTGAAAGACTCGGGACAGGGTGGGATACGCAGTATTTT. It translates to CASSERLGTGWDTQYF.

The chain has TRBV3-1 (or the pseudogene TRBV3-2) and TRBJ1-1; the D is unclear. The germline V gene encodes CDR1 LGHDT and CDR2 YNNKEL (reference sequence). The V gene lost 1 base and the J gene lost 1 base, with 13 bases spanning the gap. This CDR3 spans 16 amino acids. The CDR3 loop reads CASSQGVLLPNTEAFF. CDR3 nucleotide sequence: TGTGCCAGCAGCCAAGGAGTTCTGCTTCCGAACACTGAAGCTTTCTTT.

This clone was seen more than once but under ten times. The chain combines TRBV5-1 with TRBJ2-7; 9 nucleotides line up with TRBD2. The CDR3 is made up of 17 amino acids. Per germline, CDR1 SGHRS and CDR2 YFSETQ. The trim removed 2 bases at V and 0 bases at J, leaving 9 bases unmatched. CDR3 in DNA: TGCGCCAGCAGCTTCCAGGTAGCGGGAGAGTTCTCCTACGAGCAGTACTTC. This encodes CASSFQVAGEFSYEQYF.

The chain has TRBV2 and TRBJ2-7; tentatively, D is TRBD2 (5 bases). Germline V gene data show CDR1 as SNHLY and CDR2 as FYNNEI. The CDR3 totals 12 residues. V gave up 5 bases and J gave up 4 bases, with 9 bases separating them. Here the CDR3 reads CASSWTGYEQYF. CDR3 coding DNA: TGTGCCAGCAGTTGGACGGGGTACGAGCAGTACTTC.

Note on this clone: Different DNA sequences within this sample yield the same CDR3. CDR3 DNA: TGTGCCACCAGTGAAGGGGCGGAGACCCAGTACTTC. It is translated as CATSEGAETQYF. The rearrangement links TRBV24-1 to TRBJ2-5, with D maybe TRBD1 (5 bases). The V and J ends lost 4 bases and 5 bases respectively, with 7 bases between them. Looked up from germline, CDR1 is KGHDR and CDR2 is SFDVKD. This CDR3 comprises 12 residues.

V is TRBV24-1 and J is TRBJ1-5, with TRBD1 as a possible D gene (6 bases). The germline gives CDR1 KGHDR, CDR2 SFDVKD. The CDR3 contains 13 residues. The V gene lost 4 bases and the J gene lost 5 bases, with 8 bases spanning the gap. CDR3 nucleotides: TGTGCCACCAGTGACTCAGGGGATCAGCCCCAGCATTTT. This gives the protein CATSDSGDQPQHF.

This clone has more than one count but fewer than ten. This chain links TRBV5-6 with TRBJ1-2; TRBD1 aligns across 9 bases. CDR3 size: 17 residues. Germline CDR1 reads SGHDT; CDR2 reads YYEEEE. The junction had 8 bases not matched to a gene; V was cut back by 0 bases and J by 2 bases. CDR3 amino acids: CASSLVVLGQGNYGYTF. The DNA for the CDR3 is TGTGCCAGCAGCTTGGTAGTCCTAGGACAGGGGAACTATGGCTACACCTTC.

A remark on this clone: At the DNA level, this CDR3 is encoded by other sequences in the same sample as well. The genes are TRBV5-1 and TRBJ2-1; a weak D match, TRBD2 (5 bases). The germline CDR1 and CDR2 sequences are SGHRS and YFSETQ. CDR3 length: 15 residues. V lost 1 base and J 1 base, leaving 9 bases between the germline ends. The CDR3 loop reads CASSLQGSSYNEQFF. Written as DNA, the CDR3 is TGCGCCAGCAGCTTGCAAGGGAGTTCCTACAATGAGCAGTTCTTC.

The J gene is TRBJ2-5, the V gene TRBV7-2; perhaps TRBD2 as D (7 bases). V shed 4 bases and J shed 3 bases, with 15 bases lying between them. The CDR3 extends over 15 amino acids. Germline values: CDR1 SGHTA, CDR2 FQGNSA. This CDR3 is CASSWGGLAEETQYF. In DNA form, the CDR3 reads TGTGCCAGCAGCTGGGGGGGGCTAGCGGAAGAGACCCAGTACTTC.

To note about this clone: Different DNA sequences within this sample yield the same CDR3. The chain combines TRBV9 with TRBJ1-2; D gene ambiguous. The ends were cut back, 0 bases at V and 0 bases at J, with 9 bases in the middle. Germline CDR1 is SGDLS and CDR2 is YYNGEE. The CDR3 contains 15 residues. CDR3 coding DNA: TGTGCCAGCAGCGTAGGGGCGGGCGCTAACTATGGCTACACCTTC. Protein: CASSVGAGANYGYTF. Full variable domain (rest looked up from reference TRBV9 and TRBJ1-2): DSGVTQTPKHLITATGQRVTLRCSPRSGDLSVYWYQQSLDQGLQFLIQYYNGEERAKGNILERFSAQQFPDLHSELNLSSLELGDSALYFCASSVGAGANYGYTFGSGTRLTVV.

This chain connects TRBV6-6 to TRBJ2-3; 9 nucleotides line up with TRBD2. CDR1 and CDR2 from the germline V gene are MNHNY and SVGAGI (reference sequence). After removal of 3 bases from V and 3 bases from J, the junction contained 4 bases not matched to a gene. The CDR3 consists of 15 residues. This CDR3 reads CASSYRGRGTDTQYF. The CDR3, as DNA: TGTGCCAGCAGTTATCGCGGGAGGGGTACAGATACGCAGTATTTT.

CDR3: CASSLGTASSYEQYF. The CDR3 DNA follows: TGTGCCAGCAGCTTAGGGACAGCTAGCTCCTACGAGCAGTACTTC. The chain has TRBV7-6 and TRBJ2-7, with a tentative D call TRBD1 (6 bases). Per the germline V gene, CDR1 is SGHVS and CDR2 is FNYEAQ. The germline V and J ends were trimmed by 1 base and 0 bases, with 10 bases remaining between them. The CDR3 runs 15 residues.

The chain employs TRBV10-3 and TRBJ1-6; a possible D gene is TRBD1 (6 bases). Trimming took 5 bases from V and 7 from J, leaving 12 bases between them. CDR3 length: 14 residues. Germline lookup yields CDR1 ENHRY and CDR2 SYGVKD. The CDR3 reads CAISSGQTNSPLHF. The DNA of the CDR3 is TGTGCCATCAGTTCAGGACAGACCAATTCACCCCTCCACTTT.

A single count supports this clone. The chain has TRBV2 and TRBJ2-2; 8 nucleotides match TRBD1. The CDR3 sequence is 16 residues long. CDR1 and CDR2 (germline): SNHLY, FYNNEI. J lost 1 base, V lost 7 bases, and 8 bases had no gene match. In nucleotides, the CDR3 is TGTGCCAGCAAGCAACCCGGGACAGGGAACACCGGGGAGCTGTTTTTT. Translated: CASKQPGTGNTGELFF.

CDR3 DNA: TGTGCCAGCAGCTTGGTCAGCTCCTACGAGCAGTACTTC. The encoded protein is CASSLVSSYEQYF. The chain joins TRBV5-6 to TRBJ2-7; D is ambiguous. The CDR3 is 13 residues long. The germline V and J ends were trimmed by 0 bases and 0 bases, with 4 bases remaining between them. The germline CDR1 and CDR2 sequences are SGHDT and YYEEEE.

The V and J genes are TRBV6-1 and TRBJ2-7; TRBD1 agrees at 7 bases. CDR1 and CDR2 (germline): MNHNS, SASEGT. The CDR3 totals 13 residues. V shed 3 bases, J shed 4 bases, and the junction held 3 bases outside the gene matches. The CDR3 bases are TGTGCCAGCAGTGAGTTACAGGGGTACGAGCAGTACTTC. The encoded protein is CASSELQGYEQYF.

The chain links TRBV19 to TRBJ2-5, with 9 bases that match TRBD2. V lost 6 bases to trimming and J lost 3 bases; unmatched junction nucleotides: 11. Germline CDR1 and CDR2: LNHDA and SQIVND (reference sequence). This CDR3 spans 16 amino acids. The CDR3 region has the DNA TGTGCCAGTAGAAACATAGCGGGAGCGGGGAAAGAGACCCAGTACTTC. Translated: CASRNIAGAGKETQYF.

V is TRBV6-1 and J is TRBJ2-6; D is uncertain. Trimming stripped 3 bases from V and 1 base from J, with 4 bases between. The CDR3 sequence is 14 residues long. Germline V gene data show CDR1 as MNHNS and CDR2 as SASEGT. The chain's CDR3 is CASSDRSGANVLTF. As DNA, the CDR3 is TGTGCCAGCAGTGACCGTTCTGGGGCCAACGTCCTGACTTTC.

In DNA form, the CDR3 reads TGTGCCAGCATGGAAACAGGGGATTCACCCCTCCACTTT. Translating gives CASMETGDSPLHF. The genes are TRBV6-5 and TRBJ1-6, with 7 nucleotides matching TRBD1. V was clipped by 7 bases and J by 8 bases; unmatched bases: 5. The germline CDR1 and CDR2 sequences are MNHEY and SVGAGI. The CDR3 is made up of 13 amino acids.

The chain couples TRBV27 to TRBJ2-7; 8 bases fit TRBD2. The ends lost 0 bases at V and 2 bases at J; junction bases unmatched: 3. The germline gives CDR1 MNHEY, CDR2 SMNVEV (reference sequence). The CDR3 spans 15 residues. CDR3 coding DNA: TGTGCCAGCAGTTTATCAGCGGGAGCCACCTACGAGCAGTACTTC. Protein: CASSLSAGATYEQYF.

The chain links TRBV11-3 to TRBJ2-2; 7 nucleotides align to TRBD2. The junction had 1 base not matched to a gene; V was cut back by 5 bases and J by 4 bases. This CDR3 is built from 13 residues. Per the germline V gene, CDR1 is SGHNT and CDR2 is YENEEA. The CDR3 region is CASSPGGTGELFF. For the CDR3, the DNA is TGTGCCAGCAGCCCGGGGGGCACCGGGGAGCTGTTTTTT.

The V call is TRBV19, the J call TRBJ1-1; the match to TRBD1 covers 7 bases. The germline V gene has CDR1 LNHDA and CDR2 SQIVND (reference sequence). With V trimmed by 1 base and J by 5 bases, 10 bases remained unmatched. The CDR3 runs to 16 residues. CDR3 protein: CASSIAPAGGRTEAFF. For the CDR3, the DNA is TGTGCCAGTAGTATAGCCCCCGCAGGGGGAAGGACTGAAGCTTTCTTT.

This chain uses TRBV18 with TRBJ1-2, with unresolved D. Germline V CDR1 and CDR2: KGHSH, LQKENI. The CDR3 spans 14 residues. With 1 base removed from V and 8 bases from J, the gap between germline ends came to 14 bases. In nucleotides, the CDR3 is TGTGCCAGCTCACCACTCGCGCAGCCGCGGGGCTACACCTTC. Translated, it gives CASSPLAQPRGYTF.

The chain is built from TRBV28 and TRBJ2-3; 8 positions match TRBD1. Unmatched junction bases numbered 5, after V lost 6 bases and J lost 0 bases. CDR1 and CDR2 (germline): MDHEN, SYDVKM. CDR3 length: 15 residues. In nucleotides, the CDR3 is TGTGCCAGCAGCCCAGGACAGGGAAGCACAGATACGCAGTATTTT. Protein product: CASSPGQGSTDTQYF.